Each of the 18 T cell receptor beta chains below was sequenced from the same sample in a study of cytomegalovirus exposure and HLA in healthy donors. The PCR had 60 Vbeta and 13 Jbeta primers. Some clones are missing from TCRdb's copy, which holds only in-frame ones; the method was immunoSEQ multiplex PCR. In total, the table holds 140,000 to 150,000 clones. Sequencing was done on a sample of PBMCs. These receptors all stem from a male donor in good health and CMV-seronegative.

The J gene is TRBJ2-7, the V gene TRBV10-2, with 10 bases that match TRBD2. The CDR3 totals 14 residues. Trimming at V came to 6 bases and at J to 3 bases, leaving 5 bases not matched to a gene. CDR1 is WSHSY, CDR2 SAAADI, per germline. The CDR3, as DNA: TGCGCCAGCAGAAAGGAGCGGGAGGGCTACGAGCAGTACTTC. Translated, it gives CASRKEREGYEQYF.

The V call is TRBV19, the J call TRBJ2-6; 7 positions agree with TRBD1. V trimming: 4 bases; J trimming: 2 bases; junction bases outside the gene matches: 5. The CDR3 spans 16 residues. Germline assignment: CDR1 LNHDA and CDR2 SQIVND (reference sequence). DNA for the CDR3: TGTGCCAGTAGTACAATAACAGGGGCTGGGGCCAACGTCCTGACTTTC. Translation gives CASSTITGAGANVLTF.

The genes are TRBV6-5 and TRBJ2-3; TRBD2 matches 9 bases. Germline CDR1 is MNHEY and CDR2 is SVGAGI. CDR3 length equals 15 residues. V lost 6 bases to trimming and J lost 3 bases; unmatched junction nucleotides: 7. CDR3 nucleotides: TGTGCCAGCAGAGGGCGGGGGGGCCAGACAGATACGCAGTATTTT. It is translated as CASRGRGGQTDTQYF.

The J gene is TRBJ1-1, the V gene TRBV5-8; D remains ambiguous. Trimming shortened V by 0 bases and J by 5 bases, and 8 bases separated the two germline ends. The length of the CDR3 is 13 residues. Looked up from germline, CDR1 is SGHTS and CDR2 is YDEGEE. The CDR3 sequence: CASSLGARTEAFF. DNA for the CDR3: TGTGCCAGCAGCTTGGGGGCGCGAACTGAAGCTTTCTTT.

This chain uses TRBV4-2 with TRBJ1-6; 8 nucleotides match TRBD1. Germline V gene lookup returns CDR1 LGHNA and CDR2 YNFKEQ. V lost 0 bases and J lost 7; bases outside the gene matches: 2. The CDR3 spans 15 residues. Here the CDR3 DNA reads TGTGCCAGCAGCCAAGAACAGGGGGGAAATTCACCCCTCCACTTT. Translating it yields CASSQEQGGNSPLHF.

The chain couples TRBV13 to TRBJ2-7; D possibly corresponds to TRBD2 (6 bases). Trimming removed 0 bases from V and 2 bases from J, with 14 bases in between. The CDR3 sequence is 16 residues long. In germline, CDR1 is PRHDT, CDR2 FYEKMQ (reference sequence). The CDR3, as DNA: TGTGCCAGCAGCTTAGGCAGGGACTCCCTGGCCTACGAGCAGTACTTC. Protein product: CASSLGRDSLAYEQYF.

J is TRBJ1-1 and V is TRBV19; D not resolved. V dropped 2 bases and J dropped 0 bases, with 7 bases sitting between them. Germline lookup yields CDR1 LNHDA and CDR2 SQIVND (reference sequence). There are 14 residues in the CDR3. The CDR3 region is CASSIRLLNTEAFF. DNA for the CDR3: TGTGCCAGTAGTATAAGACTTCTGAACACTGAAGCTTTCTTT.

The J gene is TRBJ2-7, the V gene TRBV6-5; D might be TRBD1 (6 bases). This CDR3 has 13 residues. V was cut by 6 bases and J by 2 bases, with 11 bases left in between. Germline-derived CDR1 and CDR2 are MNHEY and SVGAGI. The CDR3 protein is CASRMTGAYEQYF. CDR3 coding DNA: TGTGCCAGCAGGATGACAGGAGCCTACGAGCAGTACTTC.

The rearrangement uses TRBV6-5 and TRBJ1-4; 11 nucleotides line up with TRBD1. V gave up 3 bases and J gave up 7 bases; unmatched junction bases: 4. This CDR3 contains 15 residues. The germline CDR1 and CDR2 sequences are MNHEY and SVGAGI. The CDR3 DNA follows: TGTGCCAGCAGTTATGCGGGACAGGGGGGTGAAAAACTGTTTTTT. Its translation is CASSYAGQGGEKLFF.

V usage is TRBV7-9 and J usage is TRBJ2-7; D gene unclear. Between the trimmed V and J ends, which lost 2 bases and 5 bases, there was a span of 7 bases. Looked up from germline, CDR1 is SEHNR and CDR2 is FQNEAQ (reference sequence). The CDR3 is made up of 12 amino acids. The CDR3 nucleotides read TGTGCCAGCAGCTTACTCTTAAACGAGCAGTACTTC. As protein: CASSLLLNEQYF.

The chain joins TRBV27 to TRBJ2-7, with D possibly matching TRBD1 (5 bases). V lost 0 bases to trimming and J lost 0 bases, with 9 bases between them. Germline-derived CDR1 and CDR2 are MNHEY and SMNVEV (reference sequence). The CDR3 consists of 15 residues. The CDR3 loop is CASSLSPGNSYEQYF. CDR3 DNA sequence: TGTGCCAGCAGTTTATCCCCAGGGAACTCCTACGAGCAGTACTTC.

This chain uses TRBV5-1 with TRBJ1-1, with a weak D call TRBD1 (5 bases). Germline-derived CDR1 and CDR2 are SGHRS and YFSETQ. The CDR3 loop spans 15 amino acids. Trimming took off 4 bases at V and 6 bases at J, with 19 bases between the two ends. The DNA of the CDR3 is TGCGCCAGCAGCCCCCGTGGTGGGCCGGGGGCTGAAGCTTTCTTT. This encodes CASSPRGGPGAEAFF.

The V gene is TRBV19, the J gene TRBJ2-2; D not resolved. V dropped 6 bases and J dropped 5 bases, with 7 bases sitting between them. Germline assignment: CDR1 LNHDA and CDR2 SQIVND (reference sequence). This CDR3 spans 12 amino acids. The CDR3 region has the DNA TGTGCCAGTAGCCACAGAACCGGGGAGCTGTTTTTT. Translated: CASSHRTGELFF.

The chain combines TRBV18 with TRBJ1-3; no definite D call. With 8 bases removed from V and 4 bases from J, the gap between germline ends came to 12 bases. This CDR3 comprises 13 residues. Germline loops: CDR1 KGHSH, CDR2 LQKENI. CDR3 nucleotide sequence: TGTGCCAGCCGTCGTACGGTGGGAAACACCATATATTTT. This gives the protein CASRRTVGNTIYF.

The DNA of the CDR3 is TGCGCCAGCAGCTTGGGGACAGGAGGAGCTTTCTTT. It encodes CASSLGTGGAFF. This rearrangement joins TRBV5-1 to TRBJ1-1, with TRBD1 matching 7 bases. Germline V gene sequence: CDR1 SGHRS, CDR2 YFSETQ. Trimming cost V 0 bases and J 10 bases; bases outside gene matches: 3. The CDR3 is 12 residues long.

This chain joins TRBV7-2 and TRBJ2-5, with TRBD2 matching over 13 bases. This CDR3 region has 16 residues. The V gene's germline CDR1 is SGHTA and CDR2 FQGNSA. With 2 bases clipped from V and 5 bases from J, the junction kept 5 bases outside the gene matches. The CDR3 DNA is TGTGCCAGCAGCTTACTCGGGACTAGCGGGGACGAGACCCAGTACTTC. Its translation is CASSLLGTSGDETQYF.

The chain recombines TRBV27 with TRBJ1-1, with 9 bases that match TRBD1. The CDR3 loop spans 18 amino acids. The V segment lost 5 bases and the J segment 4 bases; nucleotides outside the gene matches: 17. The germline gives CDR1 MNHEY, CDR2 SMNVEV (reference sequence). CDR3 DNA sequence: TGTGCCAGCAGTCGTCTTTCCTTCAATGGACAGGGGAGCACTGAAGCTTTCTTT. It codes for CASSRLSFNGQGSTEAFF.

The V gene is TRBV9, the J gene TRBJ1-1; unclear D gene. The CDR3 sequence is 13 residues long. Trimming stripped 0 bases from V and 4 bases from J, with 7 bases between. Germline V lookup: CDR1 SGDLS, CDR2 YYNGEE. CDR3 DNA: TGTGCCAGCAGCGTAGCCTCGAGCACTGAAGCTTTCTTT. Translated: CASSVASSTEAFF.